The 15 T cell receptor beta chains given below trace back to one sample, sequenced in a study of shared clonotypes between healthy human individuals. Generated by immunoSEQ multiplex PCR, the TCRdb table keeps only in-frame clones and is missing some. Found here are approximately 100,000 clones, just over 65% of them singletons; the top ten hold about 24%. Sequencing input: memory CD8+ T cells sorted from blood. Subset in this sample: CD45RO+ cells pooled with CCR7-negative TemRA cells. All receptors come from a woman between 25 and 40 years old in good health.

V and J are TRBV28 and TRBJ2-1; 11 nucleotides line up with TRBD2. V shed 6 bases, J shed 10 bases, and the junction held 5 bases outside the gene matches. Germline CDR1 and CDR2: MDHEN and SYDVKM. The CDR3 has 13 residues. The CDR3 sequence is CASRLAGVDEQFF. The CDR3 DNA follows: TGTGCCAGCAGACTAGCGGGAGTAGACGAGCAGTTCTTC.

The gene calls are TRBV6-5 and TRBJ1-2; D may be TRBD1 (6 bases). From germline, CDR1 is MNHEY and CDR2 SVGAGI. The length of the CDR3 is 14 residues. V lost 2 bases and J 6 bases, leaving 13 bases between the germline ends. In DNA form, the CDR3 reads TGTGCCAGCAGTTACATAGGGGGGTTTGATGGCTACACCTTC. Translating it yields CASSYIGGFDGYTF.

This sequence joins TRBV9 and TRBJ1-3, with unresolved D. There are 16 residues in the CDR3. From germline, CDR1 is SGDLS and CDR2 YYNGEE. V dropped 2 bases and J dropped 0 bases, with 12 bases sitting between them. The CDR3 DNA reads TGTGCCAGCAGCGTTGTGTCGTCAGGCTCTGGAAACACCATATATTTT. It is translated as CASSVVSSGSGNTIYF.

The rearrangement links TRBV29-1 to TRBJ2-2; D remains unclear. Trimming took off 6 bases at V and 7 bases at J, with 12 bases between the two ends. The germline V gene has CDR1 SQVTM and CDR2 ANQGSEA. CDR3 length: 12 residues. The CDR3 DNA is TGCAGCGTCCACGATTCGGTCGGGGAGCTGTTTTTT. This codes for CSVHDSVGELFF.

The chain combines TRBV27 with TRBJ2-3; D unclear. The CDR3 extends over 14 amino acids. V was pared by 2 bases and J by 2 bases, with 8 bases between. CDR1 and CDR2 from the germline V gene are MNHEY and SMNVEV (reference sequence). The CDR3 DNA is TGTGCCAGCAGTTTACTTTCGCCCACAGATACGCAGTATTTT. Translating it yields CASSLLSPTDTQYF.

The J gene is TRBJ1-2, the V gene TRBV7-2; D possibly corresponds to TRBD1 (5 bases). The germline V gene encodes CDR1 SGHTA and CDR2 FQGNSA. The CDR3 spans 15 residues. The V end lost 5 bases, the J end lost 3 bases, and 16 bases lay between the germline ends. In nucleotides, the CDR3 is TGTGCCAGCAGCCAAACGGGGCTGGCCGACTATGGCTACACCTTC. Translating it yields CASSQTGLADYGYTF.

CDR3 residues: CASSQSMGAGTNEKLFF. In DNA, the CDR3 is TGCGCCAGCAGTCAATCGATGGGGGCAGGAACGAATGAAAAACTGTTTTTT. The chain links TRBV23-1 to TRBJ1-4; D perhaps matches TRBD1 (6 bases). TRBV23-1 is an ORF, with its function uncertain. Trimming removed 0 bases at V and 5 bases at J, with 16 bases between. CDR3 length: 17 residues.

The chain has TRBV7-6 and TRBJ1-5; TRBD1 matches at 7 bases. The ends lost 5 bases at V and 4 bases at J; junction bases unmatched: 8. From germline, CDR1 is SGHVS and CDR2 FNYEAQ. This CDR3 has 15 amino acids. For the CDR3, the DNA is TGTGCCAGCAGCCCCGGGACAGTACAAAATCAGCCCCAGCATTTT. Protein: CASSPGTVQNQPQHF. Full variable domain (rest looked up from reference TRBV7-6 and TRBJ1-5): GAGVSQSPRYKVTKRGQDVALRCDPISGHVSLYWYRQALGQGPEFLTYFNYEAQQDKSGLPNDRFSAERPEGSISTLTIQRTEQRDSAMYRCASSPGTVQNQPQHFGDGTRLSIL.

The CDR3 nucleotides are TGCAGCGTCCACGGACAGGGAGGTAGGAATGAGCAGTTCTTC. Encoded protein: CSVHGQGGRNEQFF. The chain recombines TRBV29-1 with TRBJ2-1, with TRBD1 matching over 8 bases. The CDR3 has 14 residues. Trimming took 6 bases from V and 7 from J; bases not matched to a gene: 11. Germline V gene lookup returns CDR1 SQVTM and CDR2 ANQGSEA.

The rearrangement joins TRBV28 to TRBJ1-1; no definite D call. This CDR3 is built from 13 residues. In germline, CDR1 is MDHEN, CDR2 SYDVKM. V lost 2 bases to trimming and J lost 3 bases, with 7 bases between them. The CDR3 sequence: CASSLPGYTEAFF. The CDR3 nucleotides are TGTGCCAGCAGTTTACCGGGCTACACTGAAGCTTTCTTT.

The genes are TRBV4-1 and TRBJ2-1; 11 bases fit TRBD2. Germline lookup yields CDR1 MGHRA and CDR2 YSYEKL. The CDR3 spans 16 residues. With V trimmed by 3 bases and J by 10 bases, 11 bases remained unmatched. CDR3 nucleotide sequence: TGCGCCAGCAGCCACCAAGGGGGTAGCGGGAGGGTAGAGCAGTTCTTC. This codes for CASSHQGGSGRVEQFF.

This clone was seen a handful of times. Different DNA sequences within this sample yield the same CDR3. The chain couples TRBV5-1 to TRBJ2-7; D unresolved. Germline lookup yields CDR1 SGHRS and CDR2 YFSETQ. CDR3 size: 14 residues. Trimming took 0 bases from V and 2 from J, leaving 9 bases between them. CDR3 in DNA: TGCGCCAGCAGCTTGGAAGGGCCCCCCTACGAGCAGTACTTC. Amino acid sequence: CASSLEGPPYEQYF.

The CDR3 DNA sequence: TGTGCCAGCAGTGAATGGGGCACGGAGATAAATCAGCCCCAGCATTTT. Translation: CASSEWGTEINQPQHF. J is TRBJ1-5 and V is TRBV6-1; perhaps TRBD1 as D (5 bases). This CDR3 is 16 amino acids long. V was cut by 2 bases and J by 4 bases, with 15 bases left in between. The germline gives CDR1 MNHNS, CDR2 SASEGT.

V gene TRBV4-1 combines with J gene TRBJ2-5; a possible D gene is TRBD1 (6 bases). The end of the DNA aligns better with TRBJ2-7, so the J call may be wrong. Germline-derived CDR1 and CDR2 are MGHRA and YSYEKL. This CDR3 has 13 residues. CDR3 DNA: TGCGCCAGCAGCCGGACAGAAACCTACGAGCAGTACTTC. This codes for CASSRTETYEQYF.

This clone was seen ten or more times. The gene calls are TRBV6-1 and TRBJ2-3, with 11 positions matching TRBD2. V lost 2 bases to trimming and J lost 2 bases; unmatched junction nucleotides: 3. The length of the CDR3 is 16 residues. Germline lookup yields CDR1 MNHNS and CDR2 SASEGT. This chain's CDR3 is CASSEMTSGATDTQYF. DNA of the CDR3: TGTGCCAGCAGTGAAATGACTAGCGGGGCCACAGATACGCAGTATTTT.